Reported below is one T cell receptor (beta chain). The data were obtained in a study of blood T cells in healthy people across ages. Combining a sample-barcoded 5' primer with a J-beta primer mix, a second PCR ran for 7 to 11 cycles. One entry per CDR3 protein, called by TCRdb with MiXCR from the 5' RACE reads. This sample has approximately 2,000,000 distinct CDR3 sequences; roughly two fifths occur once, and the top ten carry 23%. Per the germline V gene, CDR1 is DFQATT and CDR2 is SNEGSKA (reference sequence). CDR3 length: 15 residues. V was pared by 3 bases and J by 4 bases, with 13 bases between. Donors were systemically healthy Caucasian individuals from Russia aged 6 to 90 years. PBMCs numbering at least 6.5 million were isolated per sample.

This chain uses TRBV20-1 with TRBJ2-6; a possible D gene is TRBD2 (6 bases). Sequenced: blood. The clonotype originates from a human donor in good health. The CDR3 region is CSASGTQAGANVLTF. The CDR3 DNA reads as TGCAGTGCTAGCGGGACTCAGGCCGGGGCCAACGTCCTGACTTTC.